This TCR beta chain was identified in a study of technical replicates of blood from a few donors. Sequencing was performed with immunoSEQ multiplex PCR; in TCRdb, only in-frame clones are kept and a portion is missing. The sample holds approximately 77,000 clones, approximately 94% seen once. Material for sequencing was T cells isolated from PBMCs. This clonotype originated in a human donor in good health.

The CDR3 is CASSKTVLAGDNEQFF. The CDR3, as DNA: TGTGCCAGCAGCAAGACGGTTTTAGCGGGGGACAATGAGCAGTTCTTC. The rearrangement links TRBV9 to TRBJ2-1; 9 positions agree with TRBD2. Germline loops: CDR1 SGDLS, CDR2 YYNGEE. Germline trimming cut 4 bases from V and 5 bases from J; bases unmatched to any gene: 10. The CDR3 is 16 residues long.